One sample yielded the 26 T cell receptor beta chains listed below, sequenced in a study of blood T cells in healthy people across ages. For the second PCR, which ran for roughly 7 to 11 cycles, a sample-barcoded 5' primer and a J-beta primer mix were used. Using its own MiXCR run on the 5' RACE reads, TCRdb lists one record per CDR3 protein. The sample holds some 900,000 distinct CDR3 sequences; roughly 43% are singletons and the top ten take roughly an eighth. The sequencing sample was made of blood. Receptor source: a man aged 25-45 years in good health.

This clonotype was seen once. V and J are TRBV4-1 and TRBJ1-1; D may be TRBD1 (5 bases). Germline V lookup: CDR1 MGHRA, CDR2 YSYEKL. This CDR3 contains 17 residues. Deletions cut 3 bases from V and 6 bases from J, with 23 bases between. CDR3 sequence reads: CASSQAPQTYRDPEAFF. Written as DNA, the CDR3 is TGCGCCAGCAGCCAGGCACCCCAGACATATAGGGACCCTGAAGCTTTCTTT.

This clonotype was seen more than once but under ten times. This chain links TRBV9 with TRBJ2-3, with no clear D. The V and J ends lost 0 bases and 4 bases respectively, with 9 bases between them. The CDR3 length is 14 residues. The germline V gene has CDR1 SGDLS and CDR2 YYNGEE. The CDR3 region has the DNA TGTGCCAGCAGCGTAGGAGGCTCTTCAGATACGCAGTATTTT. Translation gives CASSVGGSSDTQYF.

This clonotype appeared a few times. This chain links TRBV29-1 with TRBJ2-7; D remains ambiguous. Looked up from germline, CDR1 is SQVTM and CDR2 is ANQGSEA. This CDR3 spans 15 amino acids. The ends were cut back, 3 bases at V and 0 bases at J, with 15 bases in the middle. The CDR3 spells CSVENRTVNSYEQYF. The DNA of the CDR3 is TGCAGCGTTGAGAATCGGACCGTTAACTCCTACGAGCAGTACTTC.

This clonotype was picked up a small number of times. The rearrangement links TRBV7-9 to TRBJ2-3; 9 bases are shared with TRBD2. Looked up from germline, CDR1 is SEHNR and CDR2 is FQNEAQ (reference sequence). The CDR3 is 15 residues long. Trimming took 5 bases from V and 2 from J; bases not matched to a gene: 5. The CDR3 region is CASSRASGNTDTQYF. The DNA for the CDR3 is TGTGCCAGCAGCCGGGCTAGCGGGAACACAGATACGCAGTATTTT.

The chain is built from TRBV10-3 and TRBJ1-1, with D possibly being TRBD1 (6 bases). The CDR3 loop spans 13 amino acids. Between the trimmed V and J ends, which lost 10 bases and 2 bases, there was a span of 14 bases. Germline V CDR1 and CDR2: ENHRY, SYGVKD. The CDR3 protein is CASGGGPNTEAFF. In nucleotides, the CDR3 is TGTGCCAGTGGCGGGGGGCCAAACACTGAAGCTTTCTTT.

This clonotype has only a few counts. In DNA, the CDR3 is TGTGCCAGCACATGGGGCTCCTACAATGAGCAGTTCTTC. The encoded protein is CASTWGSYNEQFF. The rearrangement links TRBV10-3 to TRBJ2-1; the D is unclear. Germline-derived CDR1 and CDR2 are ENHRY and SYGVKD. Trimming pared 10 bases from V and 0 bases from J, leaving 10 bases between. The CDR3 spans 13 residues.

About this clonotype: At one end the junction does not follow the germline gene, possibly because of a read error. V and J are TRBV28 and TRBJ2-1; D possibly corresponds to TRBD1 (5 bases). CDR3 length: 13 amino acids. Germline CDR1 reads MDHEN; CDR2 reads SYDVKM. CDR3 coding DNA: TGTGCCAGCAGTTTCTACAGGTACAATGTGCAGTTCTTC. Translation: CASSFYRYNVQFF.

Turning to this clonotype: Mismatch with germline at one junction end may stem from a read error. The chain links TRBV4-3 to TRBJ2-7; D uncertain. The germline CDR1 and CDR2 sequences are LGHNA and YSLEER. The CDR3 is 15 residues long. Written as DNA, the CDR3 is TGCGCCGGCAGCCAAGATCGCCACGCCTCCTACGAGCAGTACTTC. Residues: CAGSQDRHASYEQYF.

This clonotype was observed at least ten times. The gene calls are TRBV11-2 and TRBJ2-7, with TRBD2 identical over 8 bases. The V gene end was trimmed by 4 bases and the J gene end by 3 bases; junction bases not matched to a gene: 5. The CDR3 is 14 residues long. Looked up from germline, CDR1 is SGHAT and CDR2 is FQNNGV. Here the CDR3 DNA reads TGTGCCAGCAGCTCAGGACTAGCAGTCTACGAGCAGTACTTC. It translates to CASSSGLAVYEQYF. The full variable domain, its missing parts supplied by reference TRBV11-2 and TRBJ2-7, is EAGVAQSPRYKIIEKRQSVAFWCNPISGHATLYWYQQILGQGPKLLIQFQNNGVVDDSQLPKDRFSAERLKGVDSTLKIQPAKLEDSAVYLCASSSGLAVYEQYFGPGTRLTVT.

This clonotype is a singleton in its sample. The rearrangement joins TRBV12-3 or TRBV12-4 to TRBJ2-4; TRBD2 matches 10 bases. The junction had 8 bases not matched to a gene; V was cut back by 5 bases and J by 7 bases. There are 15 residues in the CDR3. The CDR3 here is CASSDSGGQGNIQYF. CDR3 DNA sequence: TGTGCCAGCAGTGATAGCGGGGGGCAAGGGAACATTCAGTACTTC.

Details on this clonotype: A read error may account for a junction end that differs from germline. The rearrangement uses TRBV7-2 and TRBJ2-1; 8 bases map to TRBD2. CDR1 SGHTA and CDR2 FQGNSA come from the germline V gene. The CDR3 is 14 residues long. The CDR3 loop reads CASSLYGGGNEKFF. The CDR3 bases are TGTGCCAGCAGCTTATACGGGGGGGGCAATGAGAAGTTCTTC.

In its sample, this clonotype was seen many times. The J gene is TRBJ2-1, the V gene TRBV4-2; D not resolved. This CDR3 has 13 amino acids. With 5 bases removed from V and 3 bases from J, the gap between germline ends came to 8 bases. Germline loops: CDR1 LGHNA, CDR2 YNFKEQ. CDR3 in amino acids: CASSLTLYNEQFF. DNA for the CDR3: TGTGCCAGCAGCTTAACGCTCTACAATGAGCAGTTCTTC.

There are a few counts of this clonotype. This chain links TRBV7-2 with TRBJ2-7; D is unclear. Germline-derived CDR1 and CDR2 are SGHTA and FQGNSA. Between the trimmed V and J ends, which lost 1 base and 5 bases, there was a span of 18 bases. CDR3 size: 16 residues. The CDR3 bases are TGTGCCAGCAGCTTAGGTCCCACCCCTCCCAAACACGAGCAGTACTTC. It is translated as CASSLGPTPPKHEQYF.

On this clonotype: One end of the junction does not line up with germline, which may come from a read error. The CDR3 sequence: CASSFRGQGASGNTTYF. CDR3 nucleotide sequence: TGTGCCAGCAGCTTCCGAGGACAGGGGGCCTCTGGAAACACCACATATTTT. The chain joins TRBV7-2 to TRBJ1-3; the match to TRBD1 covers 11 bases. Germline V CDR1 and CDR2: SGHTA, FQGNSA. This CDR3 has 17 amino acids.

There are a few counts of this clonotype. V is TRBV11-3 and J is TRBJ2-3, with 10 bases matching TRBD2. Germline loops: CDR1 SGHNT, CDR2 YENEEA. After removal of 2 bases from V and 5 bases from J, the junction contained 7 bases not matched to a gene. The CDR3 has 16 residues. The CDR3 loop reads CASSLRSGGVVDTQYF. The CDR3 DNA reads TGTGCCAGCAGCTTAAGGAGCGGGGGGGTTGTAGATACGCAGTATTTT.

The CDR3 DNA reads TGCAGTGCTGGGAATCTCGGGACAGGGGTATACGAGCAGTACTTC. This translates into CSAGNLGTGVYEQYF. This chain links TRBV20-1 with TRBJ2-7; 10 positions agree with TRBD1. CDR1 is DFQATT and CDR2 is SNEGSKA in the germline V gene (reference sequence). V shed 5 bases, J shed 4 bases, and the junction held 11 bases outside the gene matches. CDR3 length: 15 amino acids.

This chain connects TRBV25-1 to TRBJ2-7, with TRBD2 as a possible D gene (6 bases). Trimming pared 1 base from V and 4 bases from J, leaving 11 bases between. This CDR3 has 14 amino acids. Germline lookup yields CDR1 MGHDK and CDR2 SYGVNS. The DNA for the CDR3 is TGTGCCAGCAGTGAATGGGGAGGCGGTTACGAGCAGTACTTC. Translation: CASSEWGGGYEQYF.

The chain couples TRBV7-2 to TRBJ1-1; D unclear. The CDR3 has 13 residues. Germline V lookup: CDR1 SGHTA, CDR2 FQGNSA. V was cut by 2 bases and J by 6 bases, with 10 bases left in between. The CDR3 sequence is CASSLLLRAEAFF. CDR3 in DNA: TGTGCCAGCAGCTTACTACTACGGGCTGAAGCTTTCTTT.

V and J are TRBV4-1 and TRBJ2-7; D may be TRBD1 (6 bases). From germline, CDR1 is MGHRA and CDR2 YSYEKL. The CDR3 length is 13 residues. V lost 3 bases and J 2 bases, leaving 8 bases between the germline ends. The DNA for the CDR3 is TGCGCCAGCAGCCAGACAGGTACCTACGAGCAGTACTTC. Translation gives CASSQTGTYEQYF.

V is TRBV7-2 and J is TRBJ2-7, with 16 bases aligning to TRBD2. V gave up 3 bases and J gave up 4 bases; unmatched junction bases: 9. There are 18 residues in the CDR3. Germline assignment: CDR1 SGHTA and CDR2 FQGNSA. This chain's CDR3 is CASSLRGTSGGAAYEQYF. CDR3 sequence (DNA): TGTGCCAGCAGCTTGCGGGGGACTAGCGGGGGGGCCGCGTACGAGCAGTACTTC.

This clonotype was seen a handful of times. The CDR3, as DNA: TGTGCCAGCAGGCCGACGACACGCCCTAACTATGGCTACACCTTC. Translation: CASRPTTRPNYGYTF. The V gene is TRBV3-1, the J gene TRBJ1-2, with unresolved D. Germline V lookup: CDR1 LGHDT, CDR2 YNNKEL (reference sequence). There are 15 residues in the CDR3. V shed 6 bases and J shed 0 bases, with 14 bases lying between them.

This chain uses TRBV3-1 with TRBJ2-1, with D unclear. Trimming cost V 7 bases and J 7 bases, with 11 bases left between them. Germline V gives CDR1 LGHDT, CDR2 YNNKEL (reference sequence). CDR3 length equals 12 residues. The chain's CDR3 is CASNLMGNEQFF. CDR3 coding DNA: TGTGCCAGCAACCTAATGGGGAATGAGCAGTTCTTC.

This clonotype was counted a few times. CDR3 residues: CASTSWLEGETQYF. CDR3 sequence (DNA): TGTGCCAGCACCTCGTGGCTAGAAGGCGAGACCCAGTACTTC. This chain connects TRBV12-3 or TRBV12-4 to TRBJ2-5, with D uncertain. This CDR3 region has 14 residues. V dropped 7 bases and J dropped 5 bases, with 17 bases sitting between them.

This clonotype was detected a few times. The chain uses TRBV28 and TRBJ2-5; tentatively, D is TRBD1 or TRBD2 (5 bases each). Trimming took 7 bases from V and 9 from J, leaving 18 bases between them. There are 13 residues in the CDR3. CDR1 and CDR2 (germline): MDHEN, SYDVKM. CDR3 sequence reads: CASINSRGTAQYF. For the CDR3, the DNA is TGTGCCAGCATTAACAGTCGGGGCACGGCCCAGTACTTC.

The table lists this clonotype with a few counts. The chain joins TRBV4-3 to TRBJ1-6; 8 bases match TRBD1. The germline V gene encodes CDR1 LGHNA and CDR2 YSLEER. V was clipped by 4 bases and J by 12 bases; unmatched bases: 14. This CDR3 is 16 amino acids long. CDR3: CASSPNPPTGALPLHF. The CDR3, as DNA: TGCGCCAGCAGCCCCAACCCCCCGACAGGGGCTTTACCCCTCCACTTT.

This clonotype was recorded only once. The chain has TRBV29-1 and TRBJ2-1; D is perhaps TRBD1 (5 bases). V shed 6 bases and J shed 5 bases, with 23 bases lying between them. Germline lookup yields CDR1 SQVTM and CDR2 ANQGSEA. CDR3 length: 16 amino acids. CDR3 sequence: CSVPRARDLYDNEQFF. The CDR3 DNA reads TGCAGCGTGCCTCGTGCCAGGGATCTCTACGACAATGAGCAGTTCTTC.